Included here is one T cell receptor beta chain sequence, with context. This receptor's antigen is unknown. Per-nucleotide qualities are absent, and no much larger clonotype sits a single base away. The data were taken from a study of blood T cell repertoires in COVID-19 (dated by TCRdb to 2019 to 2021). As for the study more broadly: Collaborator samples came from the United States, Italy and Spain and covered acute and convalescent phases of COVID-19. The prospective study material was composed of cDNA or gDNA derived from T cells, B-cell-depleted T cells, or PBMCs. Subjects who had been exposed to COVID-19, were actively infected with it, or had recovered from it provided the deeply sampled blood TCRbeta repertoires that made up the dataset. The repertoires were released in a freely available public database meant as a resource for research on the immune response to SARS-CoV-2. The samples were drawn from the first 160 participants of the ongoing ImmuneRACE study and from 1,254 subjects provided by 6 global collaborators. A de-identified subject ID, COVID-19 status, age in years and sex were almost always included in the sample metadata. Where available, HLA class I and class II types were obtained from metadata supplied by the sample provider rather than from assay-based typing.

What the study reported, not specific to this receptor: How much clinical and demographic metadata was included differed by source and by participant, and the metadata was provided uncurated.

Whole blood was collected in K2EDTA tubes by collaborating institutions according to the institutions' own protocols. For TCRbeta analysis, collaborators shipped samples in one of three forms: frozen whole blood, isolated PBMCs, or DNA extracted from either of those sample types. CDR1 LGHNA and CDR2 YNFKEQ were looked up in the germline V gene. The CDR3 starts with the cysteine, ends with the phenylalanine, and has 14 residues. Just CDR3 DNA is preserved here, 42 bases in frame from base 1. Trimming leaves V shorter by 3 bases and J shorter by 2 bases, with the junction holding 3 bases beyond the gene matches. TCRbeta CDR3 regions were amplified from genomic DNA by means of the immunoSEQ Assay, a bias-controlled multiplex PCR. The study's processing was this. The number of nucleated cells in each sample was estimated from the amplification of reference gene primers within the assay. To quantify the absolute abundance of each unique TCRbeta CDR3 rearrangement, sequence reads were collapsed and filtered. For each sample, productive Simpson clonality was calculated by taking the square root of Simpson's diversity index across productive rearrangements. TCRdb took this table from immuneACCESS and kept in-frame rearrangements with V and J called. Such tables lack part of the clones; where checked against another copy, unresolved V genes explain under half of the gap, and the rest is unexplained. From that table come the V and J calls and clone size; the DNA was used to work out D and trimming. The sample yields about 200,000 clones; about 85% were counted once. The biggest ten clones account for around 4.9% of the sample.

The sequence derives from a woman of 80 years or more with acute or convalescent COVID-19. Sequenced material: peripheral blood. The chain is encoded by TRBV4-2 joined to TRBJ2-5; the junction holds 7 bases that match TRBD2. The CDR3 in this case is CASSQSGAQETQYF. Read as DNA, the sequence is TGTGCCAGCAGCCAGAGCGGGGCGCAAGAGACCCAGTACTTC.